These 29 T cell receptor beta chains originate from one sample sequenced in a study of cytomegalovirus exposure and HLA in healthy donors. Researchers ran the PCR with 60 Vbeta and 13 Jbeta primers. Sequencing was performed with immunoSEQ multiplex PCR; in TCRdb, only in-frame clones are kept and a portion is missing. In the table there are roughly 150,000 clones, approximately 78% of which are singletons. Source material: PBMCs. The receptors stem from a girl aged 2 to 9 in good health and CMV-seropositive.

The gene calls are TRBV19 and TRBJ1-5, with 7 bases matching TRBD1. There are 14 residues in the CDR3. Germline V gene lookup returns CDR1 LNHDA and CDR2 SQIVND (reference sequence). V dropped 3 bases and J dropped 7; count of bases not matched to a gene: 6. DNA of the CDR3: TGTGCCAGTAGTATGAGGGGGCTGGACCAGCCCCAGCATTTT. It yields the protein CASSMRGLDQPQHF.

V gene TRBV2 combines with J gene TRBJ2-1; 11 bases are shared with TRBD2. The CDR3 contains 13 residues. The germline CDR1 and CDR2 sequences are SNHLY and FYNNEI. Trimming took 10 bases from V and 7 from J; bases not matched to a gene: 6. The chain's CDR3 is CATELAGDNEQFF. CDR3 in DNA: TGTGCCACCGAACTAGCGGGAGATAATGAGCAGTTCTTC.

This clone was counted a few times. Other DNA sequences from this sample encode an identical CDR3 as well. In DNA form, the CDR3 reads TGTGCCTGGAGTCGGTCCTACGAGCAGTACTTC. It encodes CAWSRSYEQYF. The chain has TRBV30 and TRBJ2-7; D remains unclear. This CDR3 contains 11 residues. Germline lookup yields CDR1 GTSNPN and CDR2 SVGIG (reference sequence). Trimming took 2 bases from V and 1 from J, leaving 3 bases between them.

The chain carries TRBV5-1 and TRBJ2-5; 8 nucleotides align to TRBD2. CDR3 size: 16 residues. V lost 5 bases to trimming and J lost 1 base; unmatched junction nucleotides: 10. Germline values: CDR1 SGHRS, CDR2 YFSETQ. The CDR3 loop reads CASRTGTSGLQETQYF. In nucleotides, the CDR3 is TGCGCCAGCAGGACGGGAACTAGCGGACTCCAAGAGACCCAGTACTTC.

The V gene is TRBV28, the J gene TRBJ2-1; 9 bases agree with TRBD2. Germline lookup yields CDR1 MDHEN and CDR2 SYDVKM. Losses at the gene ends were 1 base for V and 4 bases for J; bases not matched to a gene: 8. The CDR3 loop spans 17 amino acids. The CDR3 bases are TGTGCCAGCAGTTTATCAGGCGGGAGGGGGACATACAATGAGCAGTTCTTC. Encoded protein: CASSLSGGRGTYNEQFF.

The V call is TRBV5-4, the J call TRBJ1-6; a possible D gene is TRBD1 (6 bases). There are 15 residues in the CDR3. V was cut by 5 bases and J by 7 bases, with 16 bases left in between. Germline V gene lookup returns CDR1 SGHNT and CDR2 YYREEE (reference sequence). CDR3 sequence: CASRHMGGGNSPLHF. The CDR3, as DNA: TGTGCCAGCAGACATATGGGGGGGGGCAATTCACCCCTCCACTTT. The whole variable domain, filled in from reference TRBV5-4 and TRBJ1-6, reads ETGVTQSPTHLIKTRGQQVTLRCSSQSGHNTVSWYQQALGQGPQFIFQYYREEENGRGNFPPRFSGLQFPNYSSELNVNALELDDSALYLCASRHMGGGNSPLHFGNGTRLTVT.

The chain employs TRBV6-5 and TRBJ2-7, with D possibly being TRBD2 (5 bases). The CDR3 totals 14 residues. Trimming removed 6 bases from V and 2 bases from J, with 14 bases in between. Germline CDR1 MNHEY, CDR2 SVGAGI. The CDR3 protein is CASRARRATYEQYF. CDR3 coding DNA: TGTGCCAGCAGGGCCAGGCGGGCTACCTACGAGCAGTACTTC.

The chain employs TRBV2 and TRBJ2-2; D possibly corresponds to TRBD2 (5 bases). Germline-derived CDR1 and CDR2 are SNHLY and FYNNEI. The V end was cut by 1 base, the J end by 3 bases, with 15 bases between. The CDR3 is 17 residues long. CDR3 nucleotides: TGTGCCAGCAGTGAAGGGGAGACTATGATCGACACCGGGGAGCTGTTTTTT. As protein: CASSEGETMIDTGELFF.

This clone has only one observation. V usage is TRBV7-8 and J usage is TRBJ2-7; D is perhaps TRBD2 (6 bases). The V end was cut by 3 bases, the J end by 4 bases, with 22 bases between. The CDR3 has 17 amino acids. CDR1 and CDR2 (germline): SGHVS, FQNEAQ. CDR3 amino acids: CASSFRRIPGLRYEQYF. In DNA form, the CDR3 reads TGTGCCAGCAGCTTTAGACGTATCCCGGGACTCCGGTACGAGCAGTACTTC.

This clone has only one observation. V and J are TRBV2 and TRBJ1-1; 8 bases align to TRBD1. The germline V gene has CDR1 SNHLY and CDR2 FYNNEI. The CDR3 is 17 amino acids. The junction had 16 bases not matched to a gene; V was cut back by 9 bases and J by 1 base. The CDR3 coding sequence is TGTGCCAGTTACGTGGGGAGAGGAGGACAGGGGAACACTGAAGCTTTCTTT. It codes for CASYVGRGGQGNTEAFF.

The chain employs TRBV7-9 and TRBJ2-7; 10 bases are a match to TRBD2. The length of the CDR3 is 18 residues. The V gene end was trimmed by 4 bases and the J gene end by 3 bases; junction bases not matched to a gene: 15. Germline V gene sequence: CDR1 SEHNR, CDR2 FQNEAQ (reference sequence). Written as DNA, the CDR3 is TGTGCCAGCAGCTCCGGGACTAGCGTCGACGGCAAGGTCTACGAGCAGTACTTC. Protein product: CASSSGTSVDGKVYEQYF.

This chain joins TRBV11-2 and TRBJ1-5, with 7 bases fitting TRBD1. This CDR3 has 15 amino acids. The trim removed 6 bases at V and 3 bases at J, leaving 8 bases unmatched. Looked up from germline, CDR1 is SGHAT and CDR2 is FQNNGV. CDR3 sequence: CASSPDRAFNQPQHF. The CDR3 DNA is TGTGCCAGCAGTCCCGACAGGGCCTTCAATCAGCCCCAGCATTTT.

The rearrangement links TRBV6-1 to TRBJ1-6, with TRBD1 matching 9 bases. The CDR3 runs 14 residues. The germline gives CDR1 MNHNS, CDR2 SASEGT. Germline trimming cut 3 bases from V and 9 bases from J; bases unmatched to any gene: 3. The DNA for the CDR3 is TGTGCCAGCAGTGATAGGACAGGGGTTTCACCCCTCCACTTT. It codes for CASSDRTGVSPLHF.

This chain links TRBV6-5 with TRBJ2-1, with D perhaps TRBD2 (5 bases). The V and J ends lost 3 bases and 4 bases respectively, with 10 bases between them. The germline V gene has CDR1 MNHEY and CDR2 SVGAGI. The CDR3 is 14 residues long. The CDR3: CASSYGTRYNEQFF. In nucleotides, the CDR3 is TGTGCCAGCAGTTATGGAACTAGGTACAATGAGCAGTTCTTC.

This sequence joins TRBV5-6 and TRBJ2-7; 7 positions agree with TRBD1. The V and J ends lost 5 bases and 5 bases, in that order; junction bases with no gene match: 10. Per germline, CDR1 SGHDT and CDR2 YYEEEE. The CDR3 runs to 14 residues. The CDR3 sequence: CASRFDRVSHEQYF. The CDR3 bases are TGTGCCAGCAGGTTTGACAGGGTATCCCACGAGCAGTACTTC. The full variable domain, rest sourced from reference TRBV5-6 and TRBJ2-7, is DAGVTQSPTHLIKTRGQQVTLRCSPKSGHDTVSWYQQALGQGPQFIFQYYEEEERQRGNFPDRFSGHQFPNYSSELNVNALLLGDSALYLCASRFDRVSHEQYFGPGTRLTVT.

This clone occurred a few times. The chain couples TRBV7-8 to TRBJ1-5, with a tentative D call TRBD1 (6 bases). Per the germline V gene, CDR1 is SGHVS and CDR2 is FQNEAQ. The V end lost 5 bases, the J end lost 3 bases, and 17 bases lay between the germline ends. The CDR3 loop spans 16 amino acids. The CDR3 bases are TGTGCCAGCAGCCCTAGCGGGGGGCCAAACAATCAGCCCCAGCATTTT. Translated, it gives CASSPSGGPNNQPQHF.

The chain couples TRBV30 to TRBJ1-1; D remains unclear. This CDR3 region has 13 residues. The V gene's germline CDR1 is GTSNPN and CDR2 SVGIG (reference sequence). The ends were cut back, 2 bases at V and 1 base at J, with 8 bases in the middle. In DNA form, the CDR3 reads TGTGCCTGGAGTAGGAGATCGAACACTGAAGCTTTCTTT. Its translation is CAWSRRSNTEAFF.

This clone was seen a few times. The chain joins TRBV6-4 to TRBJ2-7; 11 bases fit TRBD2. The CDR3 length is 15 residues. CDR1 is MRHNA, CDR2 SNTAGT, per germline. J lost 1 base, V lost 6 bases, and 5 bases had no gene match. CDR3 protein: CASSPTSGSSYEQYF. The CDR3 DNA follows: TGTGCCAGCAGCCCCACTAGCGGGAGTTCCTACGAGCAGTACTTC.

V and J are TRBV30 and TRBJ1-1; D not certain. Trimming took off 3 bases at V and 3 bases at J, with 11 bases between the two ends. CDR3 length equals 13 residues. Per germline, CDR1 GTSNPN and CDR2 SVGIG (reference sequence). The CDR3 DNA is TGTGCCTGGAGGATTAGCGAGGACACTGAAGCTTTCTTT. It is translated as CAWRISEDTEAFF.

V gene TRBV28 combines with J gene TRBJ2-2; tentative D call: TRBD2 (5 bases). The germline V gene has CDR1 MDHEN and CDR2 SYDVKM. Trimming took 3 bases from V and 0 from J, leaving 8 bases between them. CDR3 length: 15 residues. The chain's CDR3 is CASSLDLANTGELFF. CDR3 DNA sequence: TGTGCCAGCAGTTTGGACTTGGCGAACACCGGGGAGCTGTTTTTT.

V and J are TRBV7-9 and TRBJ1-2, with TRBD1 identical over 7 bases. This CDR3 contains 15 residues. The V gene end was trimmed by 5 bases and the J gene end by 4 bases; junction bases not matched to a gene: 10. Germline V gene data show CDR1 as SEHNR and CDR2 as FQNEAQ (reference sequence). The CDR3 reads CASSREVTGAYGYTF. CDR3 in DNA: TGTGCCAGCAGCCGCGAGGTTACAGGGGCCTATGGCTACACCTTC.

The genes are TRBV28 and TRBJ2-7, with 12 bases aligning to TRBD1. CDR1 and CDR2 (germline): MDHEN, SYDVKM. Germline trimming cut 2 bases from V and 5 bases from J; bases unmatched to any gene: 7. The CDR3 length is 16 residues. The CDR3 DNA follows: TGTGCCAGCAGTTTACCTCGGGACAGGGGGCCCCACGAGCAGTACTTC. Its protein product is CASSLPRDRGPHEQYF. The full variable domain, with the rest looked up from reference TRBV28 and TRBJ2-7, is DVKVTQSSRYLVKRTGEKVFLECVQDMDHENMFWYRQDPGLGLRLIYFSYDVKMKEKGDIPEGYSVSREKKERFSLILESASTNQTSMYLCASSLPRDRGPHEQYFGPGTRLTVT.

The table lists this clone with a count of one. The rearrangement uses TRBV5-1 and TRBJ2-1; a possible D gene is TRBD2 (5 bases). This CDR3 comprises 15 residues. The germline V gene has CDR1 SGHRS and CDR2 YFSETQ. V lost 3 bases to trimming and J lost 0 bases, with 10 bases between them. The CDR3 DNA is TGCGCCAGCAGCTCGCTAGCCCCCTCCTACAATGAGCAGTTCTTC. Translation: CASSSLAPSYNEQFF.

The chain employs TRBV28 and TRBJ1-4; 8 nucleotides line up with TRBD1. V lost 5 bases to trimming and J lost 8 bases; unmatched junction nucleotides: 16. The length of the CDR3 is 17 residues. CDR1 is MDHEN and CDR2 is SYDVKM in the germline V gene. CDR3 amino acids: CASSPGQGRAQYEKLFF. The CDR3, as DNA: TGTGCCAGCAGTCCTGGACAGGGAAGGGCCCAGTACGAAAAACTGTTTTTT. Using reference TRBV28 and TRBJ1-4 for the parts outside the CDR3, the full variable domain is DVKVTQSSRYLVKRTGEKVFLECVQDMDHENMFWYRQDPGLGLRLIYFSYDVKMKEKGDIPEGYSVSREKKERFSLILESASTNQTSMYLCASSPGQGRAQYEKLFFGSGTQLSVL.

This clone was observed a handful of times. V is TRBV5-4 and J is TRBJ2-1; the D is unclear. CDR3 length: 14 residues. Germline V lookup: CDR1 SGHNT, CDR2 YYREEE (reference sequence). V dropped 3 bases and J dropped 1 base, with 8 bases sitting between them. CDR3 in amino acids: CASSSKSSYNEQFF. DNA of the CDR3: TGTGCCAGCAGCTCGAAGAGTTCCTACAATGAGCAGTTCTTC.

The chain joins TRBV6-5 to TRBJ2-7; D remains unclear. CDR3 length equals 14 residues. The V gene's germline CDR1 is MNHEY and CDR2 SVGAGI. V dropped 2 bases and J dropped 5 bases, with 13 bases sitting between them. CDR3 amino acids: CASSYKEFRNEQYF. In DNA form, the CDR3 reads TGTGCCAGCAGTTACAAGGAGTTCCGCAACGAGCAGTACTTC.

The chain uses TRBV7-2 and TRBJ2-2, with 8 bases identical to TRBD1. J was trimmed by 2 bases and V by 6 bases; bases with no gene match: 5. CDR1 is SGHTA, CDR2 FQGNSA, per germline. The length of the CDR3 is 15 residues. The CDR3 bases are TGTGCCAGCAGGGCCGGACAGGGTAACACCGGGGAGCTGTTTTTT. The encoded protein is CASRAGQGNTGELFF.

The rearrangement links TRBV5-1 to TRBJ2-3, with a possible D match to TRBD2 (6 bases). The CDR3 is made up of 16 amino acids. The germline gives CDR1 SGHRS, CDR2 YFSETQ. Trimming took 2 bases from V and 4 from J, leaving 17 bases between them. The CDR3 region is CASSLPPGGTSDTQYF. CDR3 bases: TGCGCCAGCAGCTTACCCCCTGGCGGGACGTCAGATACGCAGTATTTT.

The chain's CDR3 is CASSFEWTGGTQETQYF. CDR3 coding DNA: TGTGCCAGCAGTTTTGAGTGGACAGGGGGAACGCAAGAGACCCAGTACTTC. V and J are TRBV28 and TRBJ2-5; 10 bases align to TRBD1. The CDR3 consists of 17 residues. Per germline, CDR1 MDHEN and CDR2 SYDVKM. The ends lost 3 bases at V and 2 bases at J; junction bases unmatched: 9.